The 13 T cell receptor beta chains given below trace back to one sample, sequenced in a study of cytomegalovirus exposure and HLA in healthy donors. PCR primers comprised 60 Vbeta and 13 Jbeta primers. Profiling relied on immunoSEQ multiplex PCR, and the TCRdb table lists in-frame clones only, not all of them. The top ten hold about 4% of the sample, which has approximately 180,000 clones, 70% to 80% seen once. Source material: PBMCs. These receptor sequences come from a woman aged 55-69 years in good health and CMV-seropositive.

The chain carries TRBV28 and TRBJ2-4, with D possibly being TRBD2 (5 bases). Germline V CDR1 and CDR2: MDHEN, SYDVKM. There are 15 residues in the CDR3. Trimming cost V 6 bases and J 0 bases, with 12 bases left between them. The CDR3 DNA is TGTGCCAGCAGCCGGGAAACATTAGCCAAAAACATTCAGTACTTC. This encodes CASSRETLAKNIQYF.

The V call is TRBV5-8, the J call TRBJ2-2, with D perhaps matching TRBD1 (5 bases). The germline V gene encodes CDR1 SGHTS and CDR2 YDEGEE. This CDR3 is built from 15 residues. Trimming took 4 bases from V and 4 from J, leaving 14 bases between them. The CDR3 spells CASSNLVGRTGELFF. The CDR3 DNA sequence: TGTGCCAGCAGCAACTTAGTGGGGCGCACCGGGGAGCTGTTTTTT.

This clone appeared a few times. The V and J genes are TRBV5-4 and TRBJ2-7, with TRBD2 matching 7 bases. Germline V gives CDR1 SGHNT, CDR2 YYREEE (reference sequence). This CDR3 comprises 14 residues. V lost 2 bases and J lost 0; bases outside the gene matches: 2. In DNA form, the CDR3 reads TGTGCCAGCAGCTTAGCGGGGTCCTCCTACGAGCAGTACTTC. Amino acids: CASSLAGSSYEQYF.

The chain uses TRBV9 and TRBJ1-5; D not resolved. Germline V lookup: CDR1 SGDLS, CDR2 YYNGEE. The CDR3 sequence is 13 residues long. The ends were cut back, 3 bases at V and 5 bases at J, with 9 bases in the middle. This CDR3 is CASSDTLDQPQHF. As DNA, the CDR3 is TGTGCCAGCAGCGATACCCTAGATCAGCCCCAGCATTTT.

This clone was found a few times. This chain links TRBV27 with TRBJ2-3; the match to TRBD2 covers 9 bases. From germline, CDR1 is MNHEY and CDR2 SMNVEV (reference sequence). The V segment lost 4 bases and the J segment 5 bases; nucleotides outside the gene matches: 7. This CDR3 contains 15 residues. CDR3 amino acids: CASSSYRREGDTQYF. DNA for the CDR3: TGTGCCAGCAGTTCCTATAGGCGGGAGGGAGATACGCAGTATTTT.

This rearrangement joins TRBV5-4 to TRBJ1-2, with 7 bases identical to TRBD1. The length of the CDR3 is 16 residues. Germline V CDR1 and CDR2: SGHNT, YYREEE (reference sequence). J lost 0 bases, V lost 4 bases, and 9 bases had no gene match. CDR3 region: CASSPGQVGANYGYTF. CDR3 sequence (DNA): TGTGCCAGCAGCCCCGGACAGGTCGGAGCTAACTATGGCTACACCTTC.

The J gene is TRBJ2-1, the V gene TRBV28, with 13 nucleotides matching TRBD2. This CDR3 contains 17 residues. CDR1 MDHEN and CDR2 SYDVKM come from the germline V gene. J gave up 2 bases and V 5 bases, and 6 bases lay outside the gene matches. This chain's CDR3 is CASSLGTSGDPYNEQFF. The CDR3 DNA sequence: TGTGCCAGCAGTCTCGGGACTAGCGGGGATCCCTACAATGAGCAGTTCTTC.

The genes are TRBV29-1 and TRBJ1-4, with 7 bases matching TRBD1. V lost 6 bases and J lost 4; bases outside the gene matches: 11. This CDR3 contains 15 residues. Germline V gives CDR1 SQVTM, CDR2 ANQGSEA. The CDR3 reads CSVILTTGNNEKLFF. CDR3 bases: TGCAGCGTGATCCTTACGACAGGGAATAATGAAAAACTGTTTTTT.

V and J are TRBV6-5 and TRBJ2-5; 14 nucleotides align to TRBD2. Looked up from germline, CDR1 is MNHEY and CDR2 is SVGAGI. Losses at the gene ends were 5 bases for V and 5 bases for J; bases not matched to a gene: 4. This CDR3 is built from 15 residues. The CDR3 DNA reads TGTGCCAGCAGTCCCCGACTAGCGGGAGGGGAGACCCAGTACTTC. It codes for CASSPRLAGGETQYF.

This clone was recorded once. The gene calls are TRBV29-1 and TRBJ2-3; 7 positions match TRBD2. CDR3 length: 13 amino acids. The junction had 0 bases not matched to a gene; V was cut back by 3 bases and J by 0 bases. Germline V gene sequence: CDR1 SQVTM, CDR2 ANQGSEA. The CDR3 reads CSVERGSTDTQYF. CDR3 DNA: TGCAGCGTTGAGCGGGGGAGCACAGATACGCAGTATTTT.

The gene calls are TRBV7-6 and TRBJ2-1, with 11 nucleotides matching TRBD2. After removal of 1 base from V and 10 bases from J, the junction contained 6 bases not matched to a gene. The CDR3 consists of 15 residues. Germline CDR1 and CDR2: SGHVS and FNYEAQ. The CDR3 region has the DNA TGTGCCAGCAGCTTAGGTAGCGGGGGGGCCAGAGAGCAGTTCTTC. This encodes CASSLGSGGAREQFF.

V gene TRBV7-9 combines with J gene TRBJ1-4; possibly TRBD1 for D (5 bases). V gave up 1 base and J gave up 3 bases, with 9 bases separating them. The length of the CDR3 is 15 residues. CDR1 is SEHNR, CDR2 FQNEAQ, per germline (reference sequence). The CDR3 nucleotides read TGTGCCAGCAGCTTAGGACGGACACCTAATGAAAAACTGTTTTTT. Translated, it gives CASSLGRTPNEKLFF.

The V call is TRBV30, the J call TRBJ2-2; no clear D gene. V was cut by 0 bases and J by 3 bases, with 8 bases left in between. Looked up from germline, CDR1 is GTSNPN and CDR2 is SVGIG (reference sequence). The CDR3 runs to 14 residues. The CDR3 sequence is CAWSVRSDTGELFF. The CDR3 DNA reads as TGTGCCTGGAGTGTTAGGAGCGACACCGGGGAGCTGTTTTTT.